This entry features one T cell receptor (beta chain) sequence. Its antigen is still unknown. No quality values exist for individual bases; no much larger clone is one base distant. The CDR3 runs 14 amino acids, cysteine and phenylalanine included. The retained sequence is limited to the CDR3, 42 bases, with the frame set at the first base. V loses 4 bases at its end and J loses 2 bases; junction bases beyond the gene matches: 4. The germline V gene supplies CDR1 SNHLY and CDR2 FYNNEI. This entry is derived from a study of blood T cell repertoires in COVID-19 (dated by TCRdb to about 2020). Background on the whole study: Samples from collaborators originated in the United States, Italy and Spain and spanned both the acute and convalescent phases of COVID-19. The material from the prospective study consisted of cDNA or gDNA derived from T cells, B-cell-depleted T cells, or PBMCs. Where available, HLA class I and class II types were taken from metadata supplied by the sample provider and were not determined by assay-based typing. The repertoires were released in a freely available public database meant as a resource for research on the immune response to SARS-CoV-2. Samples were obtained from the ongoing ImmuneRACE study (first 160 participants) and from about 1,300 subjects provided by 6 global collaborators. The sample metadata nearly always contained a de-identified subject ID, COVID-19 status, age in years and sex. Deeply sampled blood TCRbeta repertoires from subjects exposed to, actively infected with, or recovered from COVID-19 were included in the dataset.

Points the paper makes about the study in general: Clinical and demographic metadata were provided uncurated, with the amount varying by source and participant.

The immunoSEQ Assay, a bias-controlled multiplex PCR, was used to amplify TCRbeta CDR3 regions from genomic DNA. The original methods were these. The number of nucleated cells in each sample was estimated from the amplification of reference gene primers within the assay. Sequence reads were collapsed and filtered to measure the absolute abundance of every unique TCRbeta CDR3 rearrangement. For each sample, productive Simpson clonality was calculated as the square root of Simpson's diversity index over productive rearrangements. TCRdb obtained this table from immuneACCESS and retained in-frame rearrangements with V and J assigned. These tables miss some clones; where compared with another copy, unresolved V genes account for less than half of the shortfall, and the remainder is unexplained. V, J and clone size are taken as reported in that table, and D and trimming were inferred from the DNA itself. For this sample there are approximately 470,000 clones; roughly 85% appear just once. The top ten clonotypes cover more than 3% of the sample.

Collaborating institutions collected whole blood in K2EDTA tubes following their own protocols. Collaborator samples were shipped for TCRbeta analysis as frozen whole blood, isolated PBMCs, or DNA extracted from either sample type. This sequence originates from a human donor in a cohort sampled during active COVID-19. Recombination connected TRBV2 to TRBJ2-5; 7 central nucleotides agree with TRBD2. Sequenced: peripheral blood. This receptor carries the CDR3 CASSVGRGQETQYF. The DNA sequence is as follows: TGTGCCAGCAGTGTGGGGCGGGGGCAAGAGACCCAGTACTTC. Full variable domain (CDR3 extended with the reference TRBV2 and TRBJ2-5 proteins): EPEVTQTPSHQVTQMGQEVILRCVPISNHLYFYWYRQILGQKVEFLVSFYNNEISEKSEIFDDQFSVERPDGSNFTLKIRSTKLEDSAMYFCASSVGRGQETQYFGPGTRLLVL.